This T cell receptor beta chain was sequenced in a study of blood T cells in healthy people across ages. Study outcomes and limitations: Age brought a roughly linear fall in TCR beta diversity measured per million T cells.

Primed by a sample-barcoded 5' primer and a J-beta primer mix, a second PCR proceeded for about 7 to 11 cycles. There were at least 3 million CDR3-containing paired-end reads obtained from each sample. TCRdb processed the 5' RACE reads anew with MiXCR; each CDR3 protein has one entry. The table has 650,000 to 1,000,000 distinct CDR3 sequences, 46% seen once. Points on this clonotype: The antigen is undetermined.

Aged roughly 6 to 90, donors were systemically healthy Caucasians from Russia. Isolation per sample recovered at least 6 million PBMCs. The sequence was collected from an elderly man in good health. The material sequenced was blood.

CDR3 region: CASSPDPGHRGTQYF. The DNA for the CDR3 is TGTGCCAGCAGTCCGGATCCAGGTCACCGAGGGACCCAGTACTTC. The chain has TRBV28 and TRBJ2-5; D not certain. V was cut by 5 bases and J by 7 bases, with 20 bases left in between. Germline CDR1 MDHEN, CDR2 SYDVKM. This CDR3 is built from 15 residues.